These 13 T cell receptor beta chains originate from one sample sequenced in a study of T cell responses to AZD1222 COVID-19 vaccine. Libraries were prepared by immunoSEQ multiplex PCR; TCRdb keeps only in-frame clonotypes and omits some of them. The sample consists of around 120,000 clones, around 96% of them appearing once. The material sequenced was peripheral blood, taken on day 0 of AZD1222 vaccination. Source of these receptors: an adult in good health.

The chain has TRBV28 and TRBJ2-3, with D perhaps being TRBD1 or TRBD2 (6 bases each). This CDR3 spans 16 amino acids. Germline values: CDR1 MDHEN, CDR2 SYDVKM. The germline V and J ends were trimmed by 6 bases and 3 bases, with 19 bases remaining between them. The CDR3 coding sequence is TGTGCCAGCAGGAATCAGGGTTGGAGGGGGACAGATACGCAGTATTTT. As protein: CASRNQGWRGTDTQYF.

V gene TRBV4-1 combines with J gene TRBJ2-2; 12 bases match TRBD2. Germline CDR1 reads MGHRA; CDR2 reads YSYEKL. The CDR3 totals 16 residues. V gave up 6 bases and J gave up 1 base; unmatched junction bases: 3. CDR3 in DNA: TGCGCCAGCAGTATACTAGCGGGAGGGAACACCGGGGAGCTGTTTTTT. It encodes CASSILAGGNTGELFF.

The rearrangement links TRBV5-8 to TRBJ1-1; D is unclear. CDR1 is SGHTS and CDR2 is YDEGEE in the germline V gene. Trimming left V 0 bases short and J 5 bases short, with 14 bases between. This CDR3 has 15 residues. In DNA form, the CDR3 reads TGTGCCAGCAGCTTGGCCCCGACGGCCGGAACTGAAGCTTTCTTT. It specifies CASSLAPTAGTEAFF. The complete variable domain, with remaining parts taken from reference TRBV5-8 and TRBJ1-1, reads EAGVTQSPTHLIKTRGQQATLRCSPISGHTSVYWYQQALGLGLQFLLWYDEGEERNRGNFPPRFSGRQFPNYSSELNVNALELEDSALYLCASSLAPTAGTEAFFGQGTRLTVV.

In DNA, the CDR3 is TGTGCCAGCAGTGACTCGAGCCCGACAGTTAACTATGGCTACACCTTC. Translation gives CASSDSSPTVNYGYTF. The chain employs TRBV6-4 and TRBJ1-2, with a weak D call TRBD1 (5 bases). The CDR3 is 16 residues long. CDR1 MRHNA and CDR2 SNTAGT come from the germline V gene. Trimming stripped 0 bases from V and 1 base from J, with 12 bases between.

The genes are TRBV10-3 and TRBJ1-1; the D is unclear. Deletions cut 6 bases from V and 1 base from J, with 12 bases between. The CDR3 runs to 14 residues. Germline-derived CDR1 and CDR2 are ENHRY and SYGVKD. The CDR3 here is CAIRRTEGNTEAFF. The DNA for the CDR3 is TGTGCCATCAGGAGGACGGAGGGGAACACTGAAGCTTTCTTT.

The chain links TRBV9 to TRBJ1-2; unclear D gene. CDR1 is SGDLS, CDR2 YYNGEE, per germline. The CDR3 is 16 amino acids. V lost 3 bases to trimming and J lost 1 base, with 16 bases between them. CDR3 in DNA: TGTGCCAGCAGCGCCTCCCCAGAGGGCAATAACTATGGCTACACCTTC. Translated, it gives CASSASPEGNNYGYTF.

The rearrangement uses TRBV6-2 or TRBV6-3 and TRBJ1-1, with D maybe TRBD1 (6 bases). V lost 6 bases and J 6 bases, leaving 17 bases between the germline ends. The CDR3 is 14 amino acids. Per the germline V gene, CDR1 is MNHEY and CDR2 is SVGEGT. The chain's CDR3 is CASSVPGASAEAFF. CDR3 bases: TGTGCCAGCAGCGTGCCGGGGGCTAGTGCTGAAGCTTTCTTT.

This chain's CDR3 is CASSLSPGEPQHF. CDR3 in DNA: TGTGCCAGCAGCTTATCGCCAGGCGAGCCCCAGCATTTT. The gene calls are TRBV7-3 and TRBJ1-5; D ambiguous. Trimming left V 2 bases short and J 8 bases short, with 10 bases between. The length of the CDR3 is 13 residues. Germline lookup yields CDR1 SGHTA and CDR2 FQGTGA.

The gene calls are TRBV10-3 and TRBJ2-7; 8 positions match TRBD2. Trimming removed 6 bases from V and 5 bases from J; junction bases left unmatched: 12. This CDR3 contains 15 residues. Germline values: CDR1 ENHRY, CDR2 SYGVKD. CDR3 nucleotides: TGTGCCATCAGGAAGGGAGGGACTAGTTTGGACGAGCAGTACTTC. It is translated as CAIRKGGTSLDEQYF.

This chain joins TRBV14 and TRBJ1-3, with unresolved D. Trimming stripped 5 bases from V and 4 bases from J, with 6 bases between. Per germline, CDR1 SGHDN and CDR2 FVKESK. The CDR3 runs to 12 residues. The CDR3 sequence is CASSATGNTIYF. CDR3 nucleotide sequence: TGTGCCAGCAGCGCCACCGGAAACACCATATATTTT.

CDR3 in DNA: TGTGCCAGCAGCCACCCCCCTATGGCTACGCAGTATTTT. This codes for CASSHPPMATQYF. The chain carries TRBV14 and TRBJ2-3; D unresolved. The CDR3 spans 13 residues. Germline V gene data show CDR1 as SGHDN and CDR2 as FVKESK. Deletions cut 3 bases from V and 8 bases from J, with 12 bases between.

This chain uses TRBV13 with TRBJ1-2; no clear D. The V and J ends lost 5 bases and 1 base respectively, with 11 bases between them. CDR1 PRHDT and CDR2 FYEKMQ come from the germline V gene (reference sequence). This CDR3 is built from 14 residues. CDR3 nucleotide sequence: TGTGCCAGCAGCCTAGCCCTCCATAACTATGGCTACACCTTC. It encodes CASSLALHNYGYTF.

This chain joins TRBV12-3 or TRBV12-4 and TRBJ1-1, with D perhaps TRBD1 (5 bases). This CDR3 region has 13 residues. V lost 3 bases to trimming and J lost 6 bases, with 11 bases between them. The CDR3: CASSFMWGAEAFF. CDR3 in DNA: TGTGCCAGCAGTTTTATGTGGGGCGCTGAAGCTTTCTTT.